Listed here are 27 T cell receptor beta chains from one sample, sequenced in a study of shared clonotypes between healthy human individuals. Profiled with immunoSEQ multiplex PCR; TCRdb holds only in-frame clones, not every one. The table records about 480,000 clones, 79% of them present only once. Input material: PBMCs. The receptors derive from a woman between 35 and 50 years old in good health. Some clones in this sample may be carry-over from other donors' samples.

In this sample, this clone turned up many times. The chain is built from TRBV14 and TRBJ2-1; D call uncertain. This CDR3 is 11 amino acids long. Germline V gene data show CDR1 as SGHDN and CDR2 as FVKESK. V was shortened by 2 bases and J by 5 bases, with 1 base between the two germline ends. CDR3 amino acids: CASSQNNEQFF. As DNA, the CDR3 is TGTGCCAGCAGCCAAAACAATGAGCAGTTCTTC.

This clone came up many times. The sample carries other DNA sequences with the same CDR3. In DNA form, the CDR3 reads TGCGCCAGCAGAATTACAGAGACCCAGTACTTC. Translating gives CASRITETQYF. V gene TRBV5-1 combines with J gene TRBJ2-5; D is unresolved. From germline, CDR1 is SGHRS and CDR2 YFSETQ. The CDR3 is made up of 11 amino acids. V gave up 5 bases and J gave up 4 bases, with 6 bases separating them.

CDR3 loop: CAWRGNSYEQYF. The CDR3 coding sequence is TGTGCCTGGAGAGGGAATTCCTACGAGCAGTACTTC. The chain couples TRBV30 to TRBJ2-5; no clear D. The DNA end favors TRBJ2-7, so the J call may be wrong. The CDR3 is made up of 12 amino acids. Looked up from germline, CDR1 is GTSNPN and CDR2 is SVGIG (reference sequence).

As to this clone: This specimen includes other DNA sequences encoding the same CDR3. This chain uses TRBV5-1 with TRBJ1-5; D gene unclear. This CDR3 contains 13 residues. Germline V gene lookup returns CDR1 SGHRS and CDR2 YFSETQ. Trimming left V 2 bases short and J 2 bases short, with 5 bases between. The CDR3 nucleotides are TGCGCCAGCAGCTTCCGTGGCAATCAGCCCCAGCATTTT. Translation: CASSFRGNQPQHF.

The rearrangement links TRBV28 to TRBJ2-3; D ambiguous. Trimming stripped 1 base from V and 0 bases from J, with 5 bases between. CDR1 is MDHEN and CDR2 is SYDVKM in the germline V gene. The CDR3 is made up of 14 amino acids. CDR3 DNA sequence: TGTGCCAGCAGTTTATCCAGCAGCACAGATACGCAGTATTTT. Translating it yields CASSLSSSTDTQYF.

The rearrangement uses TRBV2 and TRBJ1-4; D is unclear. The V end was cut by 4 bases, the J end by 8 bases, with 14 bases between. The V gene's germline CDR1 is SNHLY and CDR2 FYNNEI. The CDR3 contains 14 residues. The CDR3, as DNA: TGTGCCAGCAGTGTCGCGGGAGATGGGGAAAAACTGTTTTTT. It encodes CASSVAGDGEKLFF.

The chain couples TRBV4-1 to TRBJ1-4; maybe TRBD1 (6 bases). This CDR3 region has 15 residues. CDR1 is MGHRA, CDR2 YSYEKL, per germline. Trimming removed 3 bases at V and 5 bases at J, with 13 bases between. CDR3 sequence reads: CASSHLGQKNEKLFF. CDR3 coding DNA: TGCGCCAGCAGCCACCTCGGACAGAAGAATGAAAAACTGTTTTTT.

This clone is a singleton in its sample. The rearrangement joins TRBV28 to TRBJ1-2, with D maybe TRBD1 (5 bases). This CDR3 spans 13 amino acids. Per the germline V gene, CDR1 is MDHEN and CDR2 is SYDVKM. V lost 5 bases and J 5 bases, leaving 12 bases between the germline ends. CDR3 coding DNA: TGTGCCAGCAGTCCACAGGACTTATATGGCTACACCTTC. Its translation is CASSPQDLYGYTF.

The chain links TRBV6-5 to TRBJ2-2; D ambiguous. This CDR3 region has 15 residues. Germline V lookup: CDR1 MNHEY, CDR2 SVGAGI. Trimming cost V 4 bases and J 0 bases, with 9 bases left between them. CDR3 in DNA: TGTGCCAGCAGTTCACGGGTTACGAACACCGGGGAGCTGTTTTTT. Its translation: CASSSRVTNTGELFF.

The J gene is TRBJ2-1, the V gene TRBV7-9; D tentatively reads TRBD1 or TRBD2 (5 bases each). The V and J ends lost 4 bases and 8 bases respectively, with 12 bases between them. CDR1 is SEHNR, CDR2 FQNEAQ, per germline (reference sequence). The CDR3 runs to 13 residues. In DNA form, the CDR3 reads TGTGCCAGCAGCTCGGGGACCTTGGATGAGCAGTTCTTC. Residues: CASSSGTLDEQFF.

This rearrangement joins TRBV10-3 to TRBJ2-1; tentatively, D is TRBD2 (6 bases). The length of the CDR3 is 13 residues. Trimming stripped 0 bases from V and 12 bases from J, with 12 bases between. CDR1 and CDR2 from the germline V gene are ENHRY and SYGVKD. The CDR3 DNA is TGTGCCATCAGTGAGTCGAGCGCCGGGGGGCAGTTCTTC. Amino acid sequence: CAISESSAGGQFF.

The table lists this clone with a count of one. The V call is TRBV7-3, the J call TRBJ2-1; D remains unclear. Between the trimmed V and J ends, which lost 3 bases and 9 bases, there was a span of 6 bases. Germline CDR1 is SGHTA and CDR2 is FQGTGA. The CDR3 has 11 amino acids. CDR3 residues: CASSFGPEQFF. CDR3 nucleotides: TGTGCCAGCAGCTTCGGGCCTGAGCAGTTCTTC.

The V and J genes are TRBV4-2 and TRBJ2-1, with 13 bases aligning to TRBD2. CDR1 is LGHNA, CDR2 YNFKEQ, per germline. CDR3 length: 16 amino acids. After removal of 5 bases from V and 10 bases from J, the junction contained 11 bases not matched to a gene. CDR3 region: CASSSGGLAGRYEQFF. CDR3 nucleotide sequence: TGTGCCAGCAGCTCTGGGGGACTAGCGGGACGATACGAGCAGTTCTTC.

The V gene is TRBV6-5, the J gene TRBJ1-1; 8 nucleotides align to TRBD1. CDR3 size: 14 residues. Germline trimming cut 2 bases from V and 3 bases from J; bases unmatched to any gene: 2. Germline assignment: CDR1 MNHEY and CDR2 SVGAGI. The DNA of the CDR3 is TGTGCCAGCAGTTACACGACAGGGGACACTGAAGCTTTCTTT. As protein: CASSYTTGDTEAFF.

The rearrangement links TRBV18 to TRBJ2-7; D gene uncertain. Per germline, CDR1 KGHSH and CDR2 LQKENI. CDR3 size: 17 residues. The V end lost 2 bases, the J end lost 1 base, and 18 bases lay between the germline ends. CDR3 protein: CASSPVGVGFRSYEQYF. For the CDR3, the DNA is TGTGCCAGCTCACCAGTGGGCGTCGGGTTCCGATCCTACGAGCAGTACTTC.

The genes are TRBV7-8 and TRBJ2-7, with D maybe TRBD1 (6 bases). From germline, CDR1 is SGHVS and CDR2 FQNEAQ. The CDR3 covers 13 residues. Trimming took 2 bases from V and 4 from J, leaving 9 bases between them. The CDR3 here is CASSLSGQYEQYF. The CDR3 nucleotides read TGTGCCAGCAGCTTATCGGGACAATACGAGCAGTACTTC.

V is TRBV4-2 and J is TRBJ1-4; no clear D. The CDR3 is 15 amino acids. V lost 0 bases and J lost 3, with 8 bases in between. Germline lookup yields CDR1 LGHNA and CDR2 YNFKEQ. The CDR3 reads CASSQDRAANEKLFF. The CDR3 DNA is TGTGCCAGCAGCCAAGATAGGGCAGCTAATGAAAAACTGTTTTTT.

Only a few counts were recorded for this clone. V usage is TRBV7-2 and J usage is TRBJ2-3, with 11 bases lining up with TRBD2. The CDR3 is 17 amino acids. Trimming removed 5 bases from V and 2 bases from J; junction bases left unmatched: 9. Germline CDR1 is SGHTA and CDR2 is FQGNSA. CDR3 in DNA: TGTGCCAGCAGCACCCGACAGACTAGCGGGGACACAGATACGCAGTATTTT. This gives the protein CASSTRQTSGDTDTQYF.

There are a few counts of this clone. The J gene is TRBJ2-2, the V gene TRBV6-5; D is perhaps TRBD2 (7 bases). CDR3 length: 14 amino acids. Germline loops: CDR1 MNHEY, CDR2 SVGAGI. The germline V and J ends were trimmed by 6 bases and 6 bases, with 14 bases remaining between them. CDR3 sequence: CASSPVGGAGELFF. CDR3 sequence (DNA): TGTGCCAGCAGCCCCGTAGGGGGGGCCGGGGAGCTGTTTTTT.

The chain is built from TRBV27 and TRBJ2-7; tentative D call: TRBD2 (6 bases). Germline V gene sequence: CDR1 MNHEY, CDR2 SMNVEV (reference sequence). The CDR3 totals 14 residues. Trimming pared 3 bases from V and 3 bases from J, leaving 12 bases between. In DNA, the CDR3 is TGTGCCAGCAGTTTGCGGGATTGGGGCTACGAGCAGTACTTC. It is translated as CASSLRDWGYEQYF.

The rearrangement uses TRBV10-3 and TRBJ2-2; D is ambiguous. The CDR3 covers 14 residues. Germline V gene data show CDR1 as ENHRY and CDR2 as SYGVKD. The V end lost 4 bases, the J end lost 4 bases, and 10 bases lay between the germline ends. The CDR3 sequence: CAISGWSGTGELFF. The CDR3 region has the DNA TGTGCCATCAGTGGGTGGAGTGGCACCGGGGAGCTGTTTTTT.

This clone was found a few times. The chain has TRBV28 and TRBJ1-2; 7 bases are shared with TRBD1. Germline lookup yields CDR1 MDHEN and CDR2 SYDVKM. CDR3 length equals 12 residues. V lost 6 bases and J lost 6; bases outside the gene matches: 4. This chain's CDR3 is CASSGTEDGYTF. The CDR3 region has the DNA TGTGCCAGCAGCGGGACAGAGGATGGCTACACCTTC.

The chain couples TRBV12-1 to TRBJ1-5; the D call of TRBD1 is as the table states it, not checked on the DNA. TRBV12-1 is a pseudogene segment. The CDR3 has 17 amino acids. CDR3 protein: CASSLRGRGPSDQPQHF. The DNA for the CDR3 is TGTGCCAGCAGCTTAAGGGGCAGGGGGCCGTCGGATCAGCCCCAGCATTTT.

The chain recombines TRBV6-5 with TRBJ1-2; 7 positions match TRBD1. This CDR3 spans 12 amino acids. Germline CDR1 and CDR2: MNHEY and SVGAGI. The V and J ends lost 6 bases and 4 bases, in that order; junction bases with no gene match: 2. CDR3 nucleotide sequence: TGTGCCAGCAGACACAGGGGCTATGGCTACACCTTC. It yields the protein CASRHRGYGYTF.

A remark on this clone: Sequence at one end of the junction differs from germline and may be a read error. The same CDR3 arises from other DNA sequences in this sample as well. The chain carries TRBV6-1 and TRBJ1-2; D not resolved. There are 13 residues in the CDR3. Germline V gene sequence: CDR1 MNHNS, CDR2 SASEGT. The CDR3 sequence is CASSEAYTIGYTF. The DNA for the CDR3 is TGTGCCAGCAGTGAAGCGTACACAATCGGCTACACCTTT.

This clone has a single count. The CDR3 region has the DNA TGTGCCAGTAGTACCCCAGGGACTAGCGGGAAATTCGATGAGCAGTTCTTC. Its translation is CASSTPGTSGKFDEQFF. V and J are TRBV19 and TRBJ2-1; 13 nucleotides match TRBD2. This CDR3 has 17 residues. The germline gives CDR1 LNHDA, CDR2 SQIVND (reference sequence). The V segment lost 4 bases and the J segment 8 bases; nucleotides outside the gene matches: 11.

V and J are TRBV5-1 and TRBJ1-4; tentative D call: TRBD1 (6 bases). The CDR3 spans 16 residues. The V and J ends lost 2 bases and 3 bases respectively, with 14 bases between them. Looked up from germline, CDR1 is SGHRS and CDR2 is YFSETQ. CDR3 region: CASSFGQTSSNEKLFF. The CDR3 region has the DNA TGCGCCAGCAGCTTCGGACAGACATCTTCTAATGAAAAACTGTTTTTT. The full variable domain, in which reference TRBV5-1 and TRBJ1-4 provide the parts outside the CDR3, is KAGVTQTPRYLIKTRGQQVTLSCSPISGHRSVSWYQQTPGQGLQFLFEYFSETQRNKGNFPGRFSGRQFSNSRSEMNVSTLELGDSALYLCASSFGQTSSNEKLFFGSGTQLSVL.